This T cell receptor beta chain was identified in a study of cytomegalovirus exposure and HLA in healthy donors. This clone has just a few counts. The antigen is unknown. From germline, CDR1 is SGHDT and CDR2 YYEEEE. The CDR3 consists of 15 residues. V dropped 0 bases and J dropped 4 bases, with 13 bases sitting between them. Overall study results and limits: V- and J-gene trimming in TCR beta was tied to a missense DCLRE1C variant by an analysis performed later.

The PCR ran on 60 Vbeta and 13 Jbeta primers. Only in-frame clones appear in the TCRdb table, and some are missing; sequencing was by immunoSEQ multiplex PCR. The profile shows roughly 160,000 clones, roughly 76% of them singletons. The sequencing input was PBMCs. The genes are TRBV5-6 and TRBJ1-1; D uncertain. This receptor was obtained from a woman between 45 and 65 years old in good health and CMV-seronegative. The DNA for the CDR3 is TGTGCCAGCAGCTTGGATGCAGGCGTACCCACTGAAGCTTTCTTT. It translates to CASSLDAGVPTEAFF.